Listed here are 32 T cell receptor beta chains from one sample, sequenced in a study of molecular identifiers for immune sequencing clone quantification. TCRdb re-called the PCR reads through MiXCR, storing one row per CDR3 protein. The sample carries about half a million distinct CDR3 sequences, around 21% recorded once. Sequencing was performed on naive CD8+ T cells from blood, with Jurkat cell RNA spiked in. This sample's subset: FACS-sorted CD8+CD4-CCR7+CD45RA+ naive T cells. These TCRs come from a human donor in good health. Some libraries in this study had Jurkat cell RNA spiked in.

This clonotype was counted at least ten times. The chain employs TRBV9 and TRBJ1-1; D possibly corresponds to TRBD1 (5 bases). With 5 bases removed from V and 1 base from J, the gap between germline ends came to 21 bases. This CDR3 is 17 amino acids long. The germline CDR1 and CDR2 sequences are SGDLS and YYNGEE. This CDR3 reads CASRDIQVFGPNTEAFF. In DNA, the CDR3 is TGTGCCAGCAGGGATATACAGGTTTTCGGTCCGAACACTGAAGCTTTCTTT.

The CDR3 nucleotides read TGCGCCAGCAGCCAAGTGACAGTGCAGGGCGGAGGTTCACCCCTCCACTTT. This gives the protein CASSQVTVQGGGSPLHF. V is TRBV4-1 and J is TRBJ1-6; D might be TRBD1 (5 bases). V was shortened by 1 base and J by 9 bases, with 19 bases between the two germline ends. The CDR3 is 17 residues long. Germline-derived CDR1 and CDR2 are MGHRA and YSYEKL.

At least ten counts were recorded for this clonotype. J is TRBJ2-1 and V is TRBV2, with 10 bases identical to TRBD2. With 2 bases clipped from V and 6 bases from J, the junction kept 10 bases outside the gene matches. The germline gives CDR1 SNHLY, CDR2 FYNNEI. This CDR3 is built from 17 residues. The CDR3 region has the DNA TGTGCCAGCAGTGAAAATTTCCTAGCGGGGGCGACCAATGAGCAGTTCTTC. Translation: CASSENFLAGATNEQFF.

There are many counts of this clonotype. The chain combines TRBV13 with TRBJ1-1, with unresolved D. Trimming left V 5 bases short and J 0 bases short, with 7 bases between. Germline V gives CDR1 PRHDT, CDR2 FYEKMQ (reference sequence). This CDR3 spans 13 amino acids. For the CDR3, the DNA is TGTGCCAGCAGCGAGACTGTGAACACTGAAGCTTTCTTT. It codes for CASSETVNTEAFF.

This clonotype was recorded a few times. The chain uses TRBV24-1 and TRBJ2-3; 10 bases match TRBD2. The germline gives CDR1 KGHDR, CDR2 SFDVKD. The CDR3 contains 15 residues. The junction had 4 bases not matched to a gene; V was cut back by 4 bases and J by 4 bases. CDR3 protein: CATSEVAGGADTQYF. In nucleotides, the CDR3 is TGTGCCACCAGTGAAGTAGCGGGGGGTGCAGATACGCAGTATTTT.

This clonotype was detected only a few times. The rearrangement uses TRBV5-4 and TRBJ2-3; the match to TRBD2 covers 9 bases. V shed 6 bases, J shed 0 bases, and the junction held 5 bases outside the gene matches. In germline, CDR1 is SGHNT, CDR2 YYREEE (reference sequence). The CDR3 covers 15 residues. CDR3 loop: CASIPAGGSTDTQYF. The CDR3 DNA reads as TGTGCCAGCATCCCAGCGGGGGGAAGCACAGATACGCAGTATTTT.

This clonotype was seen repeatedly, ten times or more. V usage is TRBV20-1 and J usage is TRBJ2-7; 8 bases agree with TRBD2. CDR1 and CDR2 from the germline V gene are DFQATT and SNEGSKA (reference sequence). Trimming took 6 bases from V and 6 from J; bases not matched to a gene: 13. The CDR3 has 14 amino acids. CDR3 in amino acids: CSARGLDVRGEQYF. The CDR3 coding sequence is TGCAGTGCCCGGGGACTAGACGTACGTGGCGAGCAGTACTTC.

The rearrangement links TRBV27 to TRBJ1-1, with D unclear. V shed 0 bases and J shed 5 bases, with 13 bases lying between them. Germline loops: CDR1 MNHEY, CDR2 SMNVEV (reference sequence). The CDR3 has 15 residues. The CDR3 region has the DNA TGTGCCAGCAGTTTATCGCGAGACCCTAAAACTGAAGCTTTCTTT. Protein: CASSLSRDPKTEAFF.

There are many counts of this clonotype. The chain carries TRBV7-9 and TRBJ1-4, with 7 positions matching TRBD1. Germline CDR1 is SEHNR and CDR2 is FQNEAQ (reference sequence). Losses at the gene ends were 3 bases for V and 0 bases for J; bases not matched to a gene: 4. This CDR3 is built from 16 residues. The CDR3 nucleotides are TGTGCCAGCAGCTTCCGACAGGGAACAACTAATGAAAAACTGTTTTTT. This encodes CASSFRQGTTNEKLFF.

The CDR3 loop is CASSHPVGQDYGYTF. The CDR3 DNA sequence: TGTGCCAGCAGCCACCCCGTTGGGCAGGACTATGGCTACACCTTC. The chain links TRBV12-3 or TRBV12-4 to TRBJ1-2; unclear D gene. V was shortened by 6 bases and J by 3 bases, with 17 bases between the two germline ends. The CDR3 contains 15 residues.

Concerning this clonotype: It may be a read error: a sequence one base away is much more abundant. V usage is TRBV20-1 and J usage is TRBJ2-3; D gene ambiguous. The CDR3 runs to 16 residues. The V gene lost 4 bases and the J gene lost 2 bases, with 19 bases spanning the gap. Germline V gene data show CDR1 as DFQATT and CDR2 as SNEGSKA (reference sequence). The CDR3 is CSAKDGLDPHTDTQYF. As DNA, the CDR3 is TGCAGTGCTAAAGATGGCCTGGACCCCCACACAGATACGCAGTATTTT.

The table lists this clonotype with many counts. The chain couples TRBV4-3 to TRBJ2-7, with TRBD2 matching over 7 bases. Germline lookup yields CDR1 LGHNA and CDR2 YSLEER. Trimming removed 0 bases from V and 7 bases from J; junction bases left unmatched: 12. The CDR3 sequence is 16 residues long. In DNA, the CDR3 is TGCGCCAGCAGCCAAGAATGGACTAGGGTGTCGGAAGAGCAGTACTTC. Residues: CASSQEWTRVSEEQYF.

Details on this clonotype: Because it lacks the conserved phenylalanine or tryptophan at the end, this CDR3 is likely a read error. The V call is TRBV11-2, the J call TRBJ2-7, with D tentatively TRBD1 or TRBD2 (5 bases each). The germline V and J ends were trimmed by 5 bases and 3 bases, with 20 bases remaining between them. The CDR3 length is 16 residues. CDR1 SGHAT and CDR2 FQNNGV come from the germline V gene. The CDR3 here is CASSPPLGRPIYEQYL. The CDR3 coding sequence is TGTGCCAGCAGCCCCCCTTTGGGACGGCCAATCTACGAGCAGTACTTG.

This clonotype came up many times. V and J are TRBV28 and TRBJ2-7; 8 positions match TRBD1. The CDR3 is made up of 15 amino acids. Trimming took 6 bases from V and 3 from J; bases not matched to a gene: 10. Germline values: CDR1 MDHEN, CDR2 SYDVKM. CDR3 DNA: TGTGCCAGCAGCCTGGGACAGGATGGATTCTACGAGCAGTACTTC. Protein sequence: CASSLGQDGFYEQYF.

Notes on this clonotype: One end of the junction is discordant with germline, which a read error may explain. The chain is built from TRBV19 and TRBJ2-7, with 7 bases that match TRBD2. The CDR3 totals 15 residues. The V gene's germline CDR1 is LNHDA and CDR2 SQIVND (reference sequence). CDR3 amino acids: CASSIPGLSPDEQHF. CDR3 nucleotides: TGTGCCAGTAGTATACCGGGACTATCTCCAGATGAGCAGCACTTC. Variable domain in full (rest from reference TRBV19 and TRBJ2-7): DGGITQSPKYLFRKEGQNVTLSCEQNLNHDAMYWYRQDPGQGLRLIYYSQIVNDFQKGDIAEGYSVSREKKESFPLTVTSAQKNPTAFYLCASSIPGLSPDEQHFGPGTRLTVT.

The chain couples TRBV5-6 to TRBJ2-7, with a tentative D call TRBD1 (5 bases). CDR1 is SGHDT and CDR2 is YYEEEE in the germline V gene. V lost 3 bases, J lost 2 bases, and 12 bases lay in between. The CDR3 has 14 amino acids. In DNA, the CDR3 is TGTGCCAGCAGCTATGGGGCAGGAGCCTACGAGCAGTACTTC. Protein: CASSYGAGAYEQYF.

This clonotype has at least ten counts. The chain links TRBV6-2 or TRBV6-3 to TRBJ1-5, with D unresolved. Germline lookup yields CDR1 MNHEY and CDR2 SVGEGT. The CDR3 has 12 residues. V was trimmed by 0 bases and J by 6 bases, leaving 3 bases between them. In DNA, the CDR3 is TGTGCCAGCAGTTACTCACCTCAGCCCCAGCATTTT. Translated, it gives CASSYSPQPQHF.

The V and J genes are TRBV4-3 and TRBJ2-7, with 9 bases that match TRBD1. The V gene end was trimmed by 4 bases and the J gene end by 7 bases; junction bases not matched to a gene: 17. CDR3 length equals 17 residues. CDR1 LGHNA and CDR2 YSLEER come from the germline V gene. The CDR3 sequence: CASSPSRTATGGGEQYF. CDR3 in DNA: TGCGCCAGCAGCCCTTCCCGAACGGCCACAGGGGGCGGGGAGCAGTACTTC.

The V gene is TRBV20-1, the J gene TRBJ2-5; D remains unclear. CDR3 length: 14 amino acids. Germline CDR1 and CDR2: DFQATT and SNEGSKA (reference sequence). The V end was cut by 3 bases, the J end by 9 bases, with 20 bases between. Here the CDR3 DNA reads TGCAGTGCTAGTCATGCGACGACTTATATGGCCCAGTACTTC. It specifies CSASHATTYMAQYF.

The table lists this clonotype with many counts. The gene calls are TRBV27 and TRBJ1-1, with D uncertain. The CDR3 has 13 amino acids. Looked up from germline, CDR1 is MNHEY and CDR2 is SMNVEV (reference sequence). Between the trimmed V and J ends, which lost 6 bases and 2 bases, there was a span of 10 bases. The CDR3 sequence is CASRWAVNTEAFF. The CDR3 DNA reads TGTGCCAGCAGGTGGGCAGTAAACACTGAAGCTTTCTTT.

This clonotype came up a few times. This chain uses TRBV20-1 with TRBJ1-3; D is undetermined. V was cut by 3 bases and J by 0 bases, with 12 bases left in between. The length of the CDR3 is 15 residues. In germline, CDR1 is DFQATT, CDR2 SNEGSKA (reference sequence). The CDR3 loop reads CSARGWGNSGNTIYF. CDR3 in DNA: TGCAGTGCTAGGGGATGGGGAAACTCTGGAAACACCATATATTTT.

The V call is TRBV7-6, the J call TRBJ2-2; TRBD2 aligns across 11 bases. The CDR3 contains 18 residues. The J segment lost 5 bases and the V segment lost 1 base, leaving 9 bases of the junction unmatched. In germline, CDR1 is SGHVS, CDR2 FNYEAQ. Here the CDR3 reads CASSLVASGRRRTGELFF. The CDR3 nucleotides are TGTGCCAGCAGCTTAGTAGCTAGCGGGAGGCGACGTACCGGGGAGCTGTTTTTT.

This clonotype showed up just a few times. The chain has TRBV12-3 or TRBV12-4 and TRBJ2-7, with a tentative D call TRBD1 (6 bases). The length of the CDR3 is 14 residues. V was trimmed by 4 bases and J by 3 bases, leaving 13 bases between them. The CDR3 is CASSYRDTFYEQYF. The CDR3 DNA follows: TGTGCCAGCAGTTACCGGGACACCTTCTACGAGCAGTACTTC.

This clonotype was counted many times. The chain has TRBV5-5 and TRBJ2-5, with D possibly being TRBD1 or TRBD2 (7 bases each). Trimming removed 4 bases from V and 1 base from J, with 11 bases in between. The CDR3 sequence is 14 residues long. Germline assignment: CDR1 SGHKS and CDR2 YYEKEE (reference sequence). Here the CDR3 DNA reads TGTGCCAGCAGCAGCGGGACAGCCCAAGAGACCCAGTACTTC. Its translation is CASSSGTAQETQYF.

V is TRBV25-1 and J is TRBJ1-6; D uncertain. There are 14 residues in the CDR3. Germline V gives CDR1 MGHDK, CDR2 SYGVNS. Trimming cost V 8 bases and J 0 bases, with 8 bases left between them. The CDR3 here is CASVGSSYNSPLHF. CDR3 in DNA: TGTGCCAGCGTAGGTAGCTCCTATAATTCACCCCTCCACTTT.

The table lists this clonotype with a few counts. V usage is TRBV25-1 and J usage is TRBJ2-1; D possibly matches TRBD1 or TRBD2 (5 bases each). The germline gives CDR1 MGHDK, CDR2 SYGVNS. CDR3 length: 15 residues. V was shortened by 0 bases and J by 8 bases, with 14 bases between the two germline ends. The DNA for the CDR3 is TGTGCCAGCAGTGAATATCACACCGGGGACGATGAGCAGTTCTTC. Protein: CASSEYHTGDDEQFF. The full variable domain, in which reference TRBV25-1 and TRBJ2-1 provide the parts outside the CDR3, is EADIYQTPRYLVIGTGKKITLECSQTMGHDKMYWYQQDPGMELHLIHYSYGVNSTEKGDLSSESTVSRIRTEHFPLTLESARPSHTSQYLCASSEYHTGDDEQFFGPGTRLTVL.

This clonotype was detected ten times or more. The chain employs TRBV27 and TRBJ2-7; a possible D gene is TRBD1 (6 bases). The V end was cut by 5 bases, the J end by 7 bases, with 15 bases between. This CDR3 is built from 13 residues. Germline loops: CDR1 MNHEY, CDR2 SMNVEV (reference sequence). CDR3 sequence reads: CASSATGFEEQYF. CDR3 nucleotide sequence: TGTGCCAGCAGTGCCACAGGGTTTGAAGAGCAGTACTTC.

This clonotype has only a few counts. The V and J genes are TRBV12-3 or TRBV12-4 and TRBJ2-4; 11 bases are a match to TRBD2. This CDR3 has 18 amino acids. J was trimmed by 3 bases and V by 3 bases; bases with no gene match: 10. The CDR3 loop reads CASSFLAGGDRGKNIQYF. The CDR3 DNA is TGTGCCAGCAGTTTTTTAGCGGGGGGGGATCGGGGCAAAAACATTCAGTACTTC.

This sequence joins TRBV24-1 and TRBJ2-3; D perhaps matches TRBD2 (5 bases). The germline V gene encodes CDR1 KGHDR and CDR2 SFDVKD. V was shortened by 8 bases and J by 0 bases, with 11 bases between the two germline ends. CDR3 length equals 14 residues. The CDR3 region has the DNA TGTGCCACCAAGGCAGCGGTAAGCACAGATACGCAGTATTTT. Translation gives CATKAAVSTDTQYF.

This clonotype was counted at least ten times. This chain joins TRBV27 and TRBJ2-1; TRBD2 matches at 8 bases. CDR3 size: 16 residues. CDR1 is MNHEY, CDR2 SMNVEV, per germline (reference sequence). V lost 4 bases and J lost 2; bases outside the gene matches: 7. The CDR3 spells CASSSTSGGPYNEQFF. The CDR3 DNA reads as TGTGCCAGCAGTTCAACGAGCGGGGGCCCCTACAATGAGCAGTTCTTC.

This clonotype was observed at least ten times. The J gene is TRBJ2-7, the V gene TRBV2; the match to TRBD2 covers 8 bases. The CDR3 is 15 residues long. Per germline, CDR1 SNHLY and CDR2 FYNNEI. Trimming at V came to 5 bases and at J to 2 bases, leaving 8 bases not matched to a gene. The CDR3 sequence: CASSRESGSPYEQYF. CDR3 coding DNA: TGTGCCAGCAGTCGCGAGAGCGGGAGCCCCTACGAGCAGTACTTC.

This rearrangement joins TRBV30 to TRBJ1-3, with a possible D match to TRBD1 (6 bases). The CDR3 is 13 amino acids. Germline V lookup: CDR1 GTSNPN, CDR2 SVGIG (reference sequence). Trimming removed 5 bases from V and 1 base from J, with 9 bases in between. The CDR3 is CAWEGGSGNTIYF. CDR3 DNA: TGTGCCTGGGAAGGGGGATCTGGAAACACCATATATTTT. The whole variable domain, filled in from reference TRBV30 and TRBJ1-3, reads SQTIHQWPATLVQPVGSPLSLECTVEGTSNPNLYWYRQAAGRGLQLLFYSVGIGQISSEVPQNLSASRPQDRQFILSSKKLLLSDSGFYLCAWEGGSGNTIYFGEGSWLTVV.